Below are 19 T cell receptor beta chains sequenced from a single sample in a study of shared clonotypes between healthy human individuals. Method: immunoSEQ multiplex PCR; TCRdb's copy keeps in-frame clones and lacks some. The table shows a few million clones, with around 90% occurring only once. Sequenced material: naive CD4+ T cells sorted from blood. Subset noted: CD45RA+ positively selected. The receptors were sampled from a man aged 18-30 years in good health.

The V call is TRBV6-1, the J call TRBJ2-2; D possibly corresponds to TRBD2 (7 bases). The CDR3 extends over 15 amino acids. V was clipped by 3 bases and J by 4 bases, with 12 bases between them. CDR1 is MNHNS, CDR2 SASEGT, per germline. The CDR3 region has the DNA TGTGCCAGCAGTGATGGGGGGGGCACCACCGGGGAGCTGTTTTTT. Translated, it gives CASSDGGGTTGELFF.

The V call is TRBV2, the J call TRBJ1-2, with D maybe TRBD1 (5 bases). The V gene lost 6 bases and the J gene lost 2 bases, with 13 bases spanning the gap. From germline, CDR1 is SNHLY and CDR2 FYNNEI. The CDR3 consists of 14 residues. The CDR3 bases are TGTGCCAGCAGAATGATGGACACAAACTATGGCTACACCTTC. Translated, it gives CASRMMDTNYGYTF. Supplemented by reference TRBV2 and TRBJ1-2, the full variable domain reads EPEVTQTPSHQVTQMGQEVILRCVPISNHLYFYWYRQILGQKVEFLVSFYNNEISEKSEIFDDQFSVERPDGSNFTLKIRSTKLEDSAMYFCASRMMDTNYGYTFGSGTRLTVV.

The genes are TRBV6-1 and TRBJ2-2; TRBD2 might be the D (5 bases). CDR1 and CDR2 (germline): MNHNS, SASEGT. V gave up 8 bases and J gave up 6 bases, with 16 bases separating them. The CDR3 consists of 14 residues. The CDR3 loop reads CASVLGLASGELFF. The CDR3 region has the DNA TGTGCCAGCGTACTAGGTTTGGCGTCCGGGGAGCTGTTTTTT.

The rearrangement links TRBV7-9 to TRBJ2-3; 8 bases map to TRBD2. V was clipped by 5 bases and J by 0 bases; unmatched bases: 16. The CDR3 sequence is 19 residues long. CDR1 is SEHNR and CDR2 is FQNEAQ in the germline V gene (reference sequence). CDR3 DNA: TGTGCCAGCAGCGCAATTCTAGCGGGCATCAACCTTAGCACAGATACGCAGTATTTT. Its protein is CASSAILAGINLSTDTQYF.

The chain couples TRBV5-1 to TRBJ2-5; 8 positions agree with TRBD1. The CDR3 totals 15 residues. Unmatched junction bases numbered 7, after V lost 1 base and J lost 5 bases. Germline values: CDR1 SGHRS, CDR2 YFSETQ. CDR3 in DNA: TGCGCCAGCAGCTTGTCAGGGGGCGCAAGGGAGACCCAGTACTTC. It specifies CASSLSGGARETQYF. Variable domain in full (rest from reference TRBV5-1 and TRBJ2-5): KAGVTQTPRYLIKTRGQQVTLSCSPISGHRSVSWYQQTPGQGLQFLFEYFSETQRNKGNFPGRFSGRQFSNSRSEMNVSTLELGDSALYLCASSLSGGARETQYFGPGTRLLVL.

The V gene is TRBV5-6, the J gene TRBJ2-5; D might be TRBD1 or TRBD2, each matching 5 bases. Germline CDR1 SGHDT, CDR2 YYEEEE. V was cut by 2 bases and J by 4 bases, with 15 bases left in between. CDR3 length: 15 amino acids. The CDR3 DNA reads as TGTGCCAGCAGCTTTGCTGACCCGGGACGAGAGACCCAGTACTTC. Protein product: CASSFADPGRETQYF.

This clone was detected only a few times. This sequence joins TRBV7-8 and TRBJ1-2; D not resolved. The CDR3 length is 13 residues. Trimming removed 7 bases at V and 7 bases at J, with 16 bases between. Germline CDR1 SGHVS, CDR2 FQNEAQ. CDR3 sequence reads: CASTTRGLSGYTF. Written as DNA, the CDR3 is TGTGCCAGCACCACTCGGGGATTATCTGGCTACACCTTC.

With regard to this clone: Other DNA variants within this sample encode the same CDR3. The chain joins TRBV5-1 to TRBJ2-1; D call uncertain. Trimming stripped 0 bases from V and 0 bases from J, with 7 bases between. The CDR3 runs to 15 residues. Germline CDR1 reads SGHRS; CDR2 reads YFSETQ. The CDR3 region is CASSLVQNSYNEQFF. DNA of the CDR3: TGCGCCAGCAGCTTGGTACAGAACTCCTACAATGAGCAGTTCTTC.

J is TRBJ1-2 and V is TRBV28; unclear D gene. The germline CDR1 and CDR2 sequences are MDHEN and SYDVKM. This CDR3 has 12 amino acids. Trimming pared 1 base from V and 8 bases from J, leaving 8 bases between. The CDR3 coding sequence is TGTGCCAGCAGTTTATTTCAAGGAGGCTACACCTTC. This encodes CASSLFQGGYTF.

There are a few counts of this clone. The chain recombines TRBV28 with TRBJ1-5, with D hard to call. In germline, CDR1 is MDHEN, CDR2 SYDVKM. The V and J ends lost 4 bases and 11 bases respectively, with 12 bases between them. The CDR3 is 12 residues long. Here the CDR3 DNA reads TGTGCCAGCAGTTCTCTTTTTCAAGCCCAGCATTTT. Its protein product is CASSSLFQAQHF.

J is TRBJ1-2 and V is TRBV6-1; TRBD1 aligns across 8 bases. V was pared by 5 bases and J by 4 bases, with 9 bases of the junction left unmatched. The CDR3 length is 15 residues. Germline V lookup: CDR1 MNHNS, CDR2 SASEGT. CDR3 sequence reads: CASSSTRQGPYGYTF. CDR3 nucleotides: TGTGCCAGCAGTTCAACGAGACAGGGGCCCTATGGCTACACCTTC.

This rearrangement joins TRBV30 to TRBJ2-5, with D hard to call. The DNA end is more similar to TRBJ2-7, so the J call may be wrong. CDR3 length: 14 residues. Germline V lookup: CDR1 GTSNPN, CDR2 SVGIG (reference sequence). The CDR3 spells CAWMGRNYSYEQYF. CDR3 DNA sequence: TGTGCCTGGATGGGCAGGAACTACTCCTACGAGCAGTACTTC.

The chain employs TRBV5-4 and TRBJ2-7; maybe TRBD1 (6 bases). The V end lost 0 bases, the J end lost 5 bases, and 6 bases lay between the germline ends. Looked up from germline, CDR1 is SGHNT and CDR2 is YYREEE (reference sequence). CDR3 length: 12 residues. The CDR3 here is CASSLGGHEQYF. The CDR3 DNA reads TGTGCCAGCAGCTTGGGGGGGCACGAGCAGTACTTC.

The chain has TRBV5-1 and TRBJ2-5; D possibly uses TRBD1 or TRBD2 (6 bases each). V lost 0 bases, J lost 4 bases, and 13 bases lay in between. Germline V gene data show CDR1 as SGHRS and CDR2 as YFSETQ. The CDR3 length is 15 residues. CDR3 coding DNA: TGCGCCAGCAGCTTGGAGAGGGGGGTCGGAGAGACCCAGTACTTC. Its translation is CASSLERGVGETQYF. Looking up the rest from reference TRBV5-1 and TRBJ2-5 gives the full variable domain: KAGVTQTPRYLIKTRGQQVTLSCSPISGHRSVSWYQQTPGQGLQFLFEYFSETQRNKGNFPGRFSGRQFSNSRSEMNVSTLELGDSALYLCASSLERGVGETQYFGPGTRLLVL.

The chain recombines TRBV7-2 with TRBJ1-3, with a weak D call TRBD1 (6 bases). CDR3 length equals 14 residues. The V gene's germline CDR1 is SGHTA and CDR2 FQGNSA. Between the trimmed V and J ends, which lost 6 bases and 8 bases, there was a span of 17 bases. The CDR3 sequence is CASSSTGTTDTIYF. CDR3 nucleotide sequence: TGTGCCAGCAGTTCAACCGGGACAACAGACACCATATATTTT.

This rearrangement joins TRBV7-2 to TRBJ2-7; 7 nucleotides align to TRBD1. The CDR3 loop spans 13 amino acids. Germline CDR1 reads SGHTA; CDR2 reads FQGNSA. Germline trimming cut 3 bases from V and 6 bases from J; bases unmatched to any gene: 5. CDR3 nucleotide sequence: TGTGCCAGCAGCTTTACAGGGGTCCGCGAGCAGTACTTC. Encoded protein: CASSFTGVREQYF.

The rearrangement joins TRBV5-1 to TRBJ2-7; D gene uncertain. Trimming left V 1 base short and J 0 bases short, with 11 bases between. Per germline, CDR1 SGHRS and CDR2 YFSETQ. This CDR3 is built from 15 residues. The CDR3 DNA sequence: TGCGCCAGCAGCTTGTTGGCAGAAAGCTCCTACGAGCAGTACTTC. Its translation is CASSLLAESSYEQYF.

V and J are TRBV30 and TRBJ1-2; perhaps TRBD1 as D (5 bases). CDR1 is GTSNPN and CDR2 is SVGIG in the germline V gene (reference sequence). CDR3 length equals 14 residues. V lost 7 bases and J 8 bases, leaving 23 bases between the germline ends. The CDR3 region is CALHGGGGPGGYTF. The CDR3 region has the DNA TGTGCCTTACATGGAGGCGGGGGACCGGGCGGCTACACCTTC.

In nucleotides, the CDR3 is TGCGCCAGCAGCTTGAGGAGGTTGGGCTACGAGCAGTACTTC. Translating gives CASSLRRLGYEQYF. The chain combines TRBV5-1 with TRBJ2-7; D may be TRBD2 (5 bases). Germline V gene sequence: CDR1 SGHRS, CDR2 YFSETQ. With 1 base removed from V and 3 bases from J, the gap between germline ends came to 11 bases. The CDR3 is 14 amino acids.